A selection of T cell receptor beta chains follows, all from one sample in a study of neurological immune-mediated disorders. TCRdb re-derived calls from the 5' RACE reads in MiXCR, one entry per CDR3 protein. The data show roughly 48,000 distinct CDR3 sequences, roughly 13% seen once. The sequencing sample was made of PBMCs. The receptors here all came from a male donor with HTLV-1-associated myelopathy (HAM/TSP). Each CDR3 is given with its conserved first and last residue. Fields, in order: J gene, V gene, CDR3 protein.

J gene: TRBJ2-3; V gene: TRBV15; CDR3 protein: CATSAPGQGAPDTQYF
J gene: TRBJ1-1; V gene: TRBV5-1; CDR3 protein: CASSLVGSMNTEAFF
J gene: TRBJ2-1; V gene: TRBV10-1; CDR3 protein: CASSEWGGPSEQFF
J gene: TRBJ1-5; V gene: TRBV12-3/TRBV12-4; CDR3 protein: CASSFSTNQPQHF
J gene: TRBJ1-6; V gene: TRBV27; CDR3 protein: CASSGTGGLPLHF
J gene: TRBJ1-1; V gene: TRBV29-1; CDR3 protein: CSVDGNTEAFF
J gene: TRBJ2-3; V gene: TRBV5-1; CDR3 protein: CASSLTRHTQYF
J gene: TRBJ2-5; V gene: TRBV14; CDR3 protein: CASSQVSGGETQYF
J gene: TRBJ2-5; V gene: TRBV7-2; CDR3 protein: CASSLGQNKETQYF
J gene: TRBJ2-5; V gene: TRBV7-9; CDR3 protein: CASSLDGGAVSETQYF
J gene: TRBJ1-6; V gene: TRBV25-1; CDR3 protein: CASSAPPYNSPLHF
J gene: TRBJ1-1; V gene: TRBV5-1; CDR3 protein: CASSSTGEVGTEAFF
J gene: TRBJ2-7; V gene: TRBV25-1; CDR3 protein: CARRRGEGEQYF
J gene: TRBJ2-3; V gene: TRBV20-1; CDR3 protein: CSASPGAGAAGDTQYF
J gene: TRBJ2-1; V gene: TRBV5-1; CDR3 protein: CASSLFGAAEQFF
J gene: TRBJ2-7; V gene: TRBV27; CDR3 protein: CASSLERTYEQYF
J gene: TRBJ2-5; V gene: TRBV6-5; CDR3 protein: CASSPRVRAGGKETQYF
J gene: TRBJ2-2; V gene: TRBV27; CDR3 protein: CASSFRGTGELFF
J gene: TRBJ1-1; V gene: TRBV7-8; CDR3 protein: CASSLRRESGAFF
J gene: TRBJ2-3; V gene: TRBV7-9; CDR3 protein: CASSQNRYF
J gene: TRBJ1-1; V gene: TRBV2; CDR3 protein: CASSDSRGTEAFF
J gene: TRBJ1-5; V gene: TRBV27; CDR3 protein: CASSLSGQGRSNQPQHF
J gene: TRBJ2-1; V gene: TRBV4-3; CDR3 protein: CASSQDPGSGYEQFF
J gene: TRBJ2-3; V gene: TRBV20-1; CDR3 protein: CSAHRAGVKDTQYF
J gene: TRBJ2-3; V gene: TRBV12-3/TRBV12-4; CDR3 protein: CASRDWRGSTDTQYF
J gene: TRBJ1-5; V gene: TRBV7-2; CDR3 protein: CASSLNRDQPQHF
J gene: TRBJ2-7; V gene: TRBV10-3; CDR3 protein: CAISESRYEQYF
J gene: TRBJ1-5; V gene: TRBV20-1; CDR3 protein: CSARDRRGFQPQHF
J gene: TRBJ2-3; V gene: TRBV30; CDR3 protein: CAWKFLTDTQYF
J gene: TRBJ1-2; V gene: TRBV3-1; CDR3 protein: CASSQAPGGAYGYTF
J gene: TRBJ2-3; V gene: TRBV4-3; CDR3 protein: CASSRTSLSTDTQYF
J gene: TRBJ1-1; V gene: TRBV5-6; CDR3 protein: CASSRGANTEAFF
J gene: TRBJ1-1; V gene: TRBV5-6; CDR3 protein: CASSLPGTGGANTEAFF
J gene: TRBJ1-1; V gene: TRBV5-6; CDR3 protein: CASSYRGGAWGGAEAFF
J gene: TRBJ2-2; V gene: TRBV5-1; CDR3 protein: CASSPRQGAGGELFF
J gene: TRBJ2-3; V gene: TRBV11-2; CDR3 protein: CASSLAGGTDTQYF
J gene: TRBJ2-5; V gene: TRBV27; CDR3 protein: CASSFAGPQETQYF
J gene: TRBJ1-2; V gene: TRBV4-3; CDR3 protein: CASSQDRTYGYTF
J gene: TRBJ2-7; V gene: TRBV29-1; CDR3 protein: CSVGLASYEQYF
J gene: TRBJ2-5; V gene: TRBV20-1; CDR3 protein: CSASAGGRKTQYF
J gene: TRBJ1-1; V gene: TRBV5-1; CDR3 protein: CASSLGLGGNTAAFF